This T cell receptor (beta chain) was documented in a study of low-dose radiotherapy and immunotherapy resistance in tumors. V lost 7 bases to trimming and J lost 5 bases, with 11 bases between them. Germline CDR1 is MDHEN and CDR2 is SYDVKM. There are 12 residues in the CDR3. Both TCRalpha and TCRbeta chains were reverse transcribed with V-gene-specific primers. Using a constant-region primer together with a V-primer adapter, TCRs were subjected to about 18 PCR cycles of amplification. TCRdb used MiXCR to reprocess the reads, holding one entry per CDR3 protein. The sample lists about 64,000 distinct CDR3 sequences; around 27% were seen once. Stated time point: before trial treatment. This clonotype came up many times.

Sequenced here: PBMCs, sampled before treatment. The chain carries TRBV28 and TRBJ2-5, with no clear D. This TCR derives from a male donor with rectosigmoid adenocarcinoma. The CDR3 coding sequence is TGTGCCAGCAAGGCTAGTGGGGAGACCCAGTACTTC. This sequence encodes CASKASGETQYF.